Given below is one T cell receptor beta chain in context. What it binds is unknown. These data belong to a study of shared clonotypes between healthy human individuals. Study conclusions and caveats: Estimated richness values were generally larger in naive subsets than in memory subsets.

This CDR3 is 15 amino acids long. The V gene end was trimmed by 9 bases and the J gene end by 0 bases; junction bases not matched to a gene: 12. Germline-derived CDR1 and CDR2 are SGDLS and YYNGEE. Sequenced by immunoSEQ multiplex PCR; TCRdb stores in-frame clones only, minus some. The data hold nearly 1,000,000 clones, with approximately 76% observed a single time. The sequence was obtained from a man younger than 30 in good health. Source material: memory CD4+ T cells sorted from blood. Described subset: CD45RA-negative fraction. The chain links TRBV9 to TRBJ2-7, with 7 bases fitting TRBD1. The CDR3 nucleotides read TGTGCCATTCTTCCCACAGGGGCTTTCTCCTACGAGCAGTACTTC. It is translated as CAILPTGAFSYEQYF.